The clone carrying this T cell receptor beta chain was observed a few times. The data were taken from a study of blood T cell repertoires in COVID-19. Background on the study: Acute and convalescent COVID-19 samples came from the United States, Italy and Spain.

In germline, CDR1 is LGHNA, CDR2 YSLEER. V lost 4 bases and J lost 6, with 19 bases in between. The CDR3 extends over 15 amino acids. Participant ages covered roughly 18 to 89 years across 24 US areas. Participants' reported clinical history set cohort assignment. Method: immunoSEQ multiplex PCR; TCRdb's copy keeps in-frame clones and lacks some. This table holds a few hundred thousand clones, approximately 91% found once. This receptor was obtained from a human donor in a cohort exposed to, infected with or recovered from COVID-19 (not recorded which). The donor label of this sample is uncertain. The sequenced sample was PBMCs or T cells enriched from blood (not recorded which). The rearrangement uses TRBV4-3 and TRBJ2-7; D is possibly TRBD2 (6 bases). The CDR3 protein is CASSPGLGAGSEQYF. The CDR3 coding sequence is TGCGCCAGCAGCCCCGGACTGGGAGCGGGCTCCGAGCAGTACTTC.